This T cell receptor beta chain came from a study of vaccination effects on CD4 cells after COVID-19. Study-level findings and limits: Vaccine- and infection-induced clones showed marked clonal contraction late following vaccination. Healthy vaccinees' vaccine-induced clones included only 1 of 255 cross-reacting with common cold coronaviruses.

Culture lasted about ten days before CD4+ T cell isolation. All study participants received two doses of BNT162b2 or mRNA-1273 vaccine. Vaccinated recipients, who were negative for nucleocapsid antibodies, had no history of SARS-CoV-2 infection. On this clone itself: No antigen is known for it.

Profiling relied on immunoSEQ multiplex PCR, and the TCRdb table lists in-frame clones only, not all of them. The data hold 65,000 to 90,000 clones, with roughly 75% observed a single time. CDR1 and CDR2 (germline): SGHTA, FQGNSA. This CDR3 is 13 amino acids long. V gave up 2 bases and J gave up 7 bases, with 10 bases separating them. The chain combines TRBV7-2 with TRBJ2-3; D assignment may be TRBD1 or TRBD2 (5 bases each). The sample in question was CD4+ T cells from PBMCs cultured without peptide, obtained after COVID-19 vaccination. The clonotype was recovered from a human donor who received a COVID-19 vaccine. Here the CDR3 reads CASSLHGANTQYF. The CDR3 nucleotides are TGTGCCAGCAGCTTACACGGGGCCAATACGCAGTATTTT.